The 28 T cell receptor beta chains given below trace back to one sample, sequenced in a study of blood T cell repertoires in COVID-19. Clones were sequenced by immunoSEQ multiplex PCR, and TCRdb holds only the in-frame ones, with some missing. The sample gives about 330,000 clones, more than 70% of which show up once; 1.5% to 2% is in the top ten. Sequencing input: peripheral blood. Receptors were obtained from a woman between 50 and 59 years old with acute or convalescent COVID-19.

For this clone: The sample carries other DNA sequences with the same CDR3. The CDR3 protein is CASSFRGMAGANVLTF. The CDR3 DNA sequence: TGTGCCAGCAGTTTTCGAGGGATGGCTGGGGCCAACGTCCTGACTTTC. The chain links TRBV28 to TRBJ2-6; tentatively, D is TRBD2 (5 bases). The CDR3 extends over 16 amino acids. Germline CDR1 MDHEN, CDR2 SYDVKM. V lost 3 bases to trimming and J lost 2 bases, with 11 bases between them.

Remarks on this clone: The sample holds other DNA sequences that translate to the same CDR3. The V call is TRBV15, the J call TRBJ2-7; D is unclear. V was trimmed by 0 bases and J by 0 bases, leaving 3 bases between them. The CDR3 is 13 amino acids. Germline assignment: CDR1 LNHNV and CDR2 YYDKDF (reference sequence). In nucleotides, the CDR3 is TGTGCCACCAGCAGAGACAGCTCCTACGAGCAGTACTTC. Amino acids: CATSRDSSYEQYF.

The genes are TRBV28 and TRBJ2-6, with 9 bases that match TRBD1. The CDR3 sequence is 14 residues long. Germline CDR1 MDHEN, CDR2 SYDVKM. The J segment lost 4 bases and the V segment lost 7 bases, leaving 2 bases of the junction unmatched. CDR3 sequence reads: CASNRGRGANVLTF. In DNA, the CDR3 is TGTGCCAGCAACAGGGGGCGCGGGGCCAACGTCCTGACTTTC.

This chain links TRBV5-1 with TRBJ2-7, with 11 bases aligning to TRBD1. V was clipped by 1 base and J by 4 bases; unmatched bases: 4. This CDR3 contains 15 residues. The V gene's germline CDR1 is SGHRS and CDR2 YFSETQ. DNA of the CDR3: TGCGCCAGCAGCTTGTTAGGGACAGGGGGTTACGAGCAGTACTTC. Its protein product is CASSLLGTGGYEQYF.

The chain links TRBV24-1 to TRBJ2-5, with 7 nucleotides matching TRBD2. The CDR3 is 13 amino acids. CDR1 is KGHDR and CDR2 is SFDVKD in the germline V gene. V lost 7 bases and J lost 4; bases outside the gene matches: 5. The CDR3 coding sequence is TGTGCCACCAGCCAGGCGGGAGTAGAGACCCAGTACTTC. Its protein product is CATSQAGVETQYF.

This chain links TRBV5-4 with TRBJ1-4, with D maybe TRBD1 (5 bases). The CDR3 sequence is 16 residues long. Deletions cut 0 bases from V and 6 bases from J, with 15 bases between. Per germline, CDR1 SGHNT and CDR2 YYREEE (reference sequence). Written as DNA, the CDR3 is TGTGCCAGCAGCTTGGTTGGTGCAGGGCGAGATGAAAAACTGTTTTTT. It is translated as CASSLVGAGRDEKLFF.

The V and J genes are TRBV5-5 and TRBJ1-2; 9 bases are a match to TRBD1. V shed 0 bases, J shed 8 bases, and the junction held 5 bases outside the gene matches. The CDR3 runs 14 residues. Looked up from germline, CDR1 is SGHKS and CDR2 is YYEKEE (reference sequence). The CDR3 DNA reads as TGTGCCAGCAGCTTGGTGGGGACAGGGAAGGGCTACACCTTC. Translation gives CASSLVGTGKGYTF.

This clone was seen more than once but under ten times. Written as DNA, the CDR3 is TGTGCCAGCAGTTACTCTGTCAGGGGGCCGAACGGGGAGCTGTTTTTT. This gives the protein CASSYSVRGPNGELFF. The chain is built from TRBV6-5 and TRBJ2-2, with 8 bases matching TRBD1. From germline, CDR1 is MNHEY and CDR2 SVGAGI. The V gene end was trimmed by 0 bases and the J gene end by 7 bases; junction bases not matched to a gene: 7. This CDR3 has 16 residues.

This clone was recorded only once. V usage is TRBV2 and J usage is TRBJ2-1, with D possibly being TRBD2 (5 bases). The germline V and J ends were trimmed by 2 bases and 14 bases, with 10 bases remaining between them. Looked up from germline, CDR1 is SNHLY and CDR2 is FYNNEI. This CDR3 contains 11 residues. In DNA form, the CDR3 reads TGTGCCAGCAGTGAATACGGGATGAAGTTCTTC. It is translated as CASSEYGMKFF. The full variable domain, with the rest looked up from reference TRBV2 and TRBJ2-1, is EPEVTQTPSHQVTQMGQEVILRCVPISNHLYFYWYRQILGQKVEFLVSFYNNEISEKSEIFDDQFSVERPDGSNFTLKIRSTKLEDSAMYFCASSEYGMKFFGPGTRLTVL.

This chain connects TRBV3-1 (or the pseudogene TRBV3-2) to TRBJ2-5; TRBD1 aligns across 12 bases. V dropped 0 bases and J dropped 13; count of bases not matched to a gene: 3. Per germline, CDR1 LGHDT and CDR2 YNNKEL (reference sequence). The CDR3 length is 13 residues. CDR3 sequence (DNA): TGTGCCAGCAGCCAAGAGGGACAGGGGGCCCCGTACTTC. Protein sequence: CASSQEGQGAPYF.

This chain uses TRBV21-1 with TRBJ2-7; TRBD2 was called by the table and not checked on the DNA. TRBV21-1 is designated a pseudogene. The CDR3 sequence is 19 residues long. The DNA of the CDR3 is TGTGCCAGCAGCACCGATATTGGGCTAGCGGGAGGAACACCCTACGAGCAGTACTTC. Translation: CASSTDIGLAGGTPYEQYF.

The V and J genes are TRBV28 and TRBJ1-5; 9 bases are shared with TRBD1. The V gene's germline CDR1 is MDHEN and CDR2 SYDVKM. This CDR3 contains 15 residues. Trimming cost V 6 bases and J 6 bases; bases outside gene matches: 9. The CDR3 DNA follows: TGTGCCAGCAGCCCGGACAGGGGTTTCTTTCAGCCCCAGCATTTT. Translation gives CASSPDRGFFQPQHF.

This chain links TRBV5-1 with TRBJ2-7; 8 bases line up with TRBD2. Trimming took 1 base from V and 2 from J; bases not matched to a gene: 2. The CDR3 loop spans 14 amino acids. CDR1 SGHRS and CDR2 YFSETQ come from the germline V gene. In DNA form, the CDR3 reads TGCGCCAGCAGCTTGTTCGGGGGGGCCTACGAGCAGTACTTC. This encodes CASSLFGGAYEQYF.

The CDR3 region has the DNA TGTGCCAGCAGTTATTGGGCAGGGCGACAGCCCCAGCATTTT. Translated: CASSYWAGRQPQHF. This chain connects TRBV6-2 or TRBV6-3 to TRBJ1-5; D possibly corresponds to TRBD1 (5 bases). V gave up 3 bases and J gave up 7 bases, with 13 bases separating them. Germline values: CDR1 MNHEY, CDR2 SVGEGT. This CDR3 is 14 amino acids long.

In the case of this clone: Within the sample, other DNA sequences also encode this same CDR3. This CDR3 reads CASSSGGTDTQYF. The CDR3 DNA is TGTGCCAGCAGTTCGGGGGGGACAGATACGCAGTATTTT. The J gene is TRBJ2-3, the V gene TRBV28; 8 bases align to TRBD2. This CDR3 has 13 amino acids. The ends lost 4 bases at V and 3 bases at J; junction bases unmatched: 0. Germline V gives CDR1 MDHEN, CDR2 SYDVKM. The variable domain in full, completed from reference TRBV28 and TRBJ2-3, reads DVKVTQSSRYLVKRTGEKVFLECVQDMDHENMFWYRQDPGLGLRLIYFSYDVKMKEKGDIPEGYSVSREKKERFSLILESASTNQTSMYLCASSSGGTDTQYFGPGTRLTVL.

This chain's CDR3 is CAWSGIGWPGVGNEQFF. In nucleotides, the CDR3 is TGTGCCTGGAGTGGGATTGGGTGGCCGGGAGTAGGCAATGAGCAGTTCTTC. V gene TRBV30 combines with J gene TRBJ2-1, with D possibly TRBD2 on 6 matching bases. The CDR3 has 17 amino acids. V lost 1 base to trimming and J lost 6 bases, with 22 bases between them. Germline V gives CDR1 GTSNPN, CDR2 SVGIG (reference sequence).

This clone was observed once. This chain uses TRBV4-2 with TRBJ1-1; TRBD1 might be the D (5 bases). The CDR3 consists of 15 residues. Per germline, CDR1 LGHNA and CDR2 YNFKEQ. V was pared by 1 base and J by 0 bases, with 9 bases between. CDR3 protein: CASSQGGGMNTEAFF. CDR3 sequence (DNA): TGTGCCAGCAGCCAAGGGGGGGGTATGAACACTGAAGCTTTCTTT.

This clone occurred a few times. This chain links TRBV2 with TRBJ2-5, with D possibly matching TRBD2 (6 bases). Trimming shortened V by 3 bases and J by 2 bases, and 13 bases separated the two germline ends. Germline V CDR1 and CDR2: SNHLY, FYNNEI. The CDR3 extends over 15 amino acids. In nucleotides, the CDR3 is TGTGCCAGCAGTGAGGTGGGGAGGAGGCAAGAGACCCAGTACTTC. This encodes CASSEVGRRQETQYF.

In DNA form, the CDR3 reads TGTGCCAGCAGCTTAGCTCTAGCGGGAGCAAACTACGAGCAGTACTTC. This codes for CASSLALAGANYEQYF. V usage is TRBV7-9 and J usage is TRBJ2-7, with 10 bases lining up with TRBD2. The J segment lost 3 bases and the V segment lost 0 bases, leaving 5 bases of the junction unmatched. The CDR3 has 16 residues. CDR1 and CDR2 (germline): SEHNR, FQNEAQ (reference sequence).

The chain joins TRBV27 to TRBJ2-7; 9 bases fit TRBD1. J lost 0 bases, V lost 6 bases, and 3 bases had no gene match. Germline values: CDR1 MNHEY, CDR2 SMNVEV (reference sequence). The CDR3 sequence is 14 residues long. For the CDR3, the DNA is TGTGCCAGCAGATTGACAGGGGGCTCCTACGAGCAGTACTTC. Its protein product is CASRLTGGSYEQYF.

V usage is TRBV5-1 and J usage is TRBJ2-1, with a tentative D call TRBD2 (6 bases). The ends were cut back, 1 base at V and 7 bases at J, with 15 bases in the middle. The CDR3 has 15 residues. Looked up from germline, CDR1 is SGHRS and CDR2 is YFSETQ. CDR3 loop: CASSLSGGSWNEQFF. Written as DNA, the CDR3 is TGCGCCAGCAGCTTGTCCGGGGGATCTTGGAATGAGCAGTTCTTC.

This clone has a single count. The rearrangement uses TRBV18 and TRBJ2-4; 11 nucleotides line up with TRBD2. CDR3 length equals 17 residues. J lost 3 bases, V lost 3 bases, and 7 bases had no gene match. Germline lookup yields CDR1 KGHSH and CDR2 LQKENI. Here the CDR3 reads CASSPNFSGRDKNIQYF. DNA of the CDR3: TGTGCCAGCTCACCTAACTTTAGCGGGAGGGACAAAAACATTCAGTACTTC.

V usage is TRBV10-2 and J usage is TRBJ2-2, with D possibly being TRBD2 (5 bases). With 1 base removed from V and 0 bases from J, the gap between germline ends came to 9 bases. The germline V gene has CDR1 WSHSY and CDR2 SAAADI. This CDR3 comprises 16 residues. CDR3 bases: TGCGCCAGCAGTGAGTTACCAGCGGCGAACACCGGGGAGCTGTTTTTT. Protein: CASSELPAANTGELFF.

V usage is TRBV5-1 and J usage is TRBJ1-1; the D is unclear. This CDR3 spans 15 amino acids. Germline CDR1 is SGHRS and CDR2 is YFSETQ. Trimming took off 0 bases at V and 0 bases at J, with 9 bases between the two ends. CDR3 DNA: TGCGCCAGCAGCTTGGGAGGGCAGATGAACACTGAAGCTTTCTTT. It translates to CASSLGGQMNTEAFF.

The CDR3 region is CASSPRLNTGELFF. The CDR3 nucleotides are TGTGCCAGCAGCCCGCGACTAAACACCGGGGAGCTGTTTTTT. The chain has TRBV7-3 and TRBJ2-2, with TRBD2 as a possible D gene (5 bases). There are 14 residues in the CDR3. V was cut by 5 bases and J by 2 bases, with 9 bases left in between. Germline CDR1 is SGHTA and CDR2 is FQGTGA.

The chain has TRBV19 and TRBJ1-2; D might be TRBD1 (5 bases). V lost 2 bases and J 6 bases, leaving 13 bases between the germline ends. Germline-derived CDR1 and CDR2 are LNHDA and SQIVND (reference sequence). The CDR3 is 14 amino acids. The CDR3 nucleotides are TGTGCCAGTAGTATACAGGGCAGGGATGATGGCTACACCTTC. This gives the protein CASSIQGRDDGYTF.

The chain couples TRBV6-1 to TRBJ2-7; 9 nucleotides line up with TRBD1. Looked up from germline, CDR1 is MNHNS and CDR2 is SASEGT. This CDR3 is 14 amino acids long. Losses at the gene ends were 3 bases for V and 3 bases for J; bases not matched to a gene: 3. The CDR3 spells CASSDPGQGYEQYF. The CDR3 nucleotides read TGTGCCAGCAGTGACCCGGGACAGGGCTACGAGCAGTACTTC.

This rearrangement joins TRBV7-3 to TRBJ1-2, with TRBD1 matching 8 bases. This CDR3 spans 13 amino acids. Germline V gives CDR1 SGHTA, CDR2 FQGTGA. J lost 8 bases, V lost 5 bases, and 7 bases had no gene match. The CDR3 DNA reads as TGTGCCAGCAGCCCCGACAGGGGAGGAGGCTACACCTTC. This codes for CASSPDRGGGYTF.